This TCR beta chain derives from a study of T-cell memory formation after mild COVID-19. MiXCR was run by TCRdb on the 5' RACE reads, yielding one entry per CDR3 protein. The sample contains 190,000 or so distinct CDR3 sequences, 20% to 25% of which appear only once. This clonotype was observed a few times. Sample: PBMCs or a T cell subset sorted from them (not recorded which). This sequence originates from an adult woman who had mild COVID-19 (a few samples of this study predate the infection). Cell type and time point are not known.

CDR3 sequence: CASSTGTGGDEQYF. Here the CDR3 DNA reads TGTGCCAGCAGTACCGGGACAGGGGGCGATGAGCAGTACTTC. The chain employs TRBV9 and TRBJ2-7, with TRBD1 matching over 12 bases. The CDR3 length is 14 residues. Germline V gives CDR1 SGDLS, CDR2 YYNGEE. V trimming: 5 bases; J trimming: 7 bases; junction bases outside the gene matches: 7.